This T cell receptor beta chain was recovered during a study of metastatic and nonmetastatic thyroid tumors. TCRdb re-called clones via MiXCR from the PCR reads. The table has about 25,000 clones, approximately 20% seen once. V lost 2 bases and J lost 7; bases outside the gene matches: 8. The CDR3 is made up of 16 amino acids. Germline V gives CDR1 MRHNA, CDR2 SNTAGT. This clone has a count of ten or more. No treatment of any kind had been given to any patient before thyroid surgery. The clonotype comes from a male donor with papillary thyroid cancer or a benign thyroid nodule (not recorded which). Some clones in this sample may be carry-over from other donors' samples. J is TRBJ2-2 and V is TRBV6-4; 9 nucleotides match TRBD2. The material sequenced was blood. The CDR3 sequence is CASSDRREGLGGELFF. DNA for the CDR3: TGTGCCAGCAGTGACAGGCGGGAGGGCCTAGGCGGGGAGCTGTTTTTT.